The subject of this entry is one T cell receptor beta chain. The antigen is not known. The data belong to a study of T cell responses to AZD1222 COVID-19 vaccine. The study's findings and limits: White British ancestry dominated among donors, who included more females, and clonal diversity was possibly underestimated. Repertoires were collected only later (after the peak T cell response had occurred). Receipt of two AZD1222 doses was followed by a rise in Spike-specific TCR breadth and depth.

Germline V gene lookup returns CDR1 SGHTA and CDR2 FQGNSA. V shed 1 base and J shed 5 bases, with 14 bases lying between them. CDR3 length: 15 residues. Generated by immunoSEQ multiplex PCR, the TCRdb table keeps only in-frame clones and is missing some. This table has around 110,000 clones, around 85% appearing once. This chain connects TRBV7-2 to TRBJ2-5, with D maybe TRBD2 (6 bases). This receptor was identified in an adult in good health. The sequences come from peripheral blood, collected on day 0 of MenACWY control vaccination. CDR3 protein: CASSLDSGFTETQYF. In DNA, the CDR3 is TGTGCCAGCAGCTTAGATAGCGGATTTACGGAGACCCAGTACTTC.